This TCR beta chain was documented in a study of patients and donors after allogeneic stem cell transplantation. The CDR3 consists of 16 residues. V dropped 7 bases and J dropped 4; count of bases not matched to a gene: 9. TCRdb redid the calling of the RT-PCR reads with MiXCR, one entry per CDR3 protein. Among around 170,000 distinct CDR3 sequences listed, about a quarter were seen once. This clonotype was seen more than once but under ten times. The genes are TRBV12-3 or TRBV12-4 and TRBJ2-2; TRBD1 agrees at 10 bases. Input material: blood, either unsorted or a sorted T cell fraction (not recorded which). This receptor was obtained from a human donor who was either an allogeneic HSCT recipient or a stem cell or donor lymphocyte infusion donor (not recorded which). It is not recorded whose cells these are; they may come from a transplant donor. CDR3 DNA sequence: TGTGCCAGCACCGACAGGGGGCAACGGGGCACCGGGGAGCTGTTTTTT. It codes for CASTDRGQRGTGELFF.